This entry features one TCR beta chain sequence. This sample is drawn from a study of blood T cell repertoires in COVID-19. Study context: Donors in the United States, Italy and Spain gave samples during acute or convalescent COVID-19. The cDNA or gDNA used as material had been derived from T cells, B-cell-depleted T cells, or PBMCs.

Per the authors' pipeline: Reference gene primer amplification gave estimated nucleated cell counts. Produced via immunoSEQ multiplex PCR; TCRdb's table is partial and in-frame only. Clone size and V and J calls were adopted from that table, with D and trimming inferred from the DNA. The sample lists about 43,000 clones, 80% to 90% occurring once. Trimming stripped 2 bases from V and 7 bases from J, with 9 bases between. The CDR3 runs to 12 residues. Germline V CDR1 and CDR2: WSHSY, SAAADI. The chain is built from TRBV10-2 and TRBJ2-7; D is perhaps TRBD2 (5 bases). The receptor comes from a human donor in a cohort sampled during active COVID-19. Specimen: peripheral blood. The CDR3 DNA sequence: TGCGCCAGCAGTGAGGCCCAGCGGGAGCAGTACTTC. Translating it yields CASSEAQREQYF.